Listed below are T cell receptor beta chains from one sample, sequenced in a study of blood T cells in healthy people across ages. TCRdb ran MiXCR on the 5' RACE reads and lists one entry per CDR3 protein. The sample carries about 750,000 distinct CDR3 sequences, 53% recorded once. Sequenced: blood. The receptors here all came from a man older than 75 in good health. The CDR3 runs from the conserved cysteine through the conserved F or W. A D gene is named only where the DNA matches it firmly. The size field is filled for only some rows; it gives once, few, many or a size class.

V gene	J gene	D gene	CDR3 length	clone size	CDR3 protein	CDR3 DNA
TRBV20-1	TRBJ2-3	TRBD2	15	.	CSATGIAGGADTQYF	TGCAGTGCTACGGGGATCGCGGGGGGAGCAGATACGCAGTATTTT
TRBV3-1	TRBJ2-3	.	15	.	CASSRVPSYTDTQYF	TGTGCCAGCAGCAGAGTCCCGAGCTACACAGATACGCAGTATTTT
TRBV28	TRBJ2-7	TRBD2	17	few	CASSLAGLAGKDYEQYF	TGTGCCAGCAGTTTGGCGGGACTAGCGGGAAAAGACTACGAGCAGTACTTC
TRBV11-2	TRBJ1-2	.	11	once	CASSSSYGYTF	TGTGCCAGCAGCTCAAGCTATGGCTACACCTTC
TRBV7-2	TRBJ2-6	TRBD1	16	once	CASSIRTGAGANVLTF	TGTGCCAGCAGCATCCGGACAGGGGCTGGGGCCAACGTCCTGACTTTC
TRBV25-1	TRBJ1-2	.	12	.	CASRAQVAGYTF	TGTGCCAGCAGGGCACAGGTAGCTGGCTACACCTTC
TRBV20-1	TRBJ2-3	TRBD2	15	few	CSASGRIISTDTQYF	TGCAGTGCTAGCGGGAGGATTATTAGCACAGATACGCAGTATTTT
TRBV24-1	TRBJ2-3	.	14	.	CATRGPSDTDTQYF	TGTGCCACCAGGGGGCCTAGCGATACAGATACGCAGTATTTT
TRBV9	TRBJ2-5	TRBD2	14	.	CASSGPGLAGEQYF	TGTGCCAGCAGCGGACCGGGACTAGCGGGTGAGCAGTACTTC
TRBV20-1	TRBJ1-6	.	14	few	CSASGSQTNSPLHF	TGCAGTGCCTCAGGAAGTCAAACCAATTCACCCCTCCACTTT
TRBV6-6	TRBJ2-5	TRBD1	15	few	CASSYSDRGQGTQYF	TGTGCCAGCAGTTACTCTGACAGGGGACAAGGGACCCAGTACTTC
TRBV29-1	TRBJ2-5	.	17	.	CSVPEGEGFFSYNEQYF	TGCAGCGTCCCGGAGGGGGAGGGATTCTTCTCCTACAATGAGCAGTACTTC
TRBV20-1	TRBJ2-1	.	15	few	CSAKRTVSSYNEQFF	TGCAGTGCTAAAAGGACGGTAAGCTCCTACAATGAGCAGTTCTTC
TRBV7-2	TRBJ2-3	TRBD1	15	.	CASSSTGGRHRYAYF	TGTGCCAGCAGCTCTACAGGGGGCAGGCACAGATACGCGTATTTT
TRBV7-9	TRBJ2-1	.	14	few	CASSLDTSVDEQFF	TGTGCCAGCAGCTTAGACACCAGCGTCGATGAGCAGTTCTTC
TRBV20-1	TRBJ2-1	TRBD2	14	.	CSATGLAGLYEQFF	TGCAGTGCTACAGGGCTAGCGGGACTTTACGAGCAGTTCTTC
TRBV20-1	TRBJ2-7	TRBD2	14	few	CSAGLAGERYEQYF	TGCAGTGCTGGGCTAGCGGGAGAACGCTACGAGCAGTACTTC
TRBV9	TRBJ1-2	TRBD1	15	once	CASSASGQGRPGYTF	TGTGCCAGCAGCGCCTCGGGACAGGGGAGACCTGGCTACACCTTC
TRBV21-1	TRBJ2-4	.	18	few	CASRRRKPGQGPKNIQYF	TGTGCCAGCAGGAGGAGGAAACCGGGACAGGGACCGAAAAACATTCAGTACTTC
TRBV7-2	TRBJ2-7	TRBD2	15	few	CASSSRLAGSTEQYF	TGTGCCAGCAGCTCACGACTAGCGGGATCTACGGAGCAGTACTTC
TRBV9	TRBJ1-6	TRBD1	16	.	CASSRDRGLGNSPLHF	TGTGCCAGCAGCCGAGACAGGGGGCTCGGGAATTCACCCCTCCACTTT
TRBV20-1	TRBJ2-1	TRBD2	17	.	CSAGGLAGGGAYNEQFF	TGCAGTGCCGGGGGACTAGCGGGAGGGGGGGCCTACAATGAGCAGTTCTTC
TRBV7-3	TRBJ2-3	.	13	.	CASSFAPPDTQYF	TGTGCCAGCAGCTTTGCGCCCCCAGATACGCAGTATTTT
TRBV3-1	TRBJ2-5	.	15	.	CASSQAFRFQETQYF	TGTGCCAGCAGCCAAGCATTTAGATTCCAAGAGACCCAGTACTTC
TRBV29-1	TRBJ1-4	.	12	.	CSVGYPNEKLFF	TGCAGCGTTGGGTACCCTAATGAAAAACTGTTTTTT
TRBV29-1	TRBJ1-2	.	12	.	CSVGGGMDGYTF	TGCAGCGTTGGCGGGGGCATGGATGGCTACACCTTC
TRBV10-3	TRBJ2-1	TRBD2	14	.	CATSGTSGNNEQFF	TGTGCCACCTCCGGGACTAGCGGTAACAATGAGCAGTTCTTC
TRBV7-8	TRBJ2-2	.	16	.	CASSLDAGLRTGELFF	TGTGCCAGCAGCTTAGACGCCGGCTTAAGGACCGGGGAGCTGTTTTTT
TRBV4-1	TRBJ1-2	.	16	few	CASSQKAGESDYGYTF	TGCGCCAGCAGCCAGAAGGCAGGGGAGTCTGACTATGGCTACACCTTC
TRBV27	TRBJ2-6	TRBD1	20	few	CASSYTRTGLTYSGANVLTF	TGTGCCAGCAGTTACACTAGGACAGGTTTAACATACTCGGGGGCCAACGTCCTGACTTTC
TRBV20-1	TRBJ1-4	.	13	once	CSATWGAGEKLFF	TGCAGTGCTACGTGGGGGGCTGGTGAAAAACTGTTTTTT
TRBV14	TRBJ2-4	.	12	.	CASAILGGIQYF	TGTGCCAGCGCCATCCTCGGGGGCATTCAGTACTTC
TRBV29-1	TRBJ2-7	TRBD2	12	many	CSAQSGGYEQYF	TGCAGCGCCCAATCGGGGGGCTACGAGCAGTACTTC
TRBV9	TRBJ2-1	.	15	.	CASSVFSGSTNEQFF	TGTGCCAGCAGCGTATTCTCGGGGAGCACCAATGAGCAGTTCTTC
TRBV3-1	TRBJ2-1	.	13	.	CASSQASHNEQFF	TGTGCCAGCAGCCAAGCGTCCCACAATGAGCAGTTCTTC
TRBV28	TRBJ2-7	.	15	.	CASSYRAPPPYEQYF	TGTGCCAGCAGTTACAGGGCCCCCCCCCCCTACGAGCAGTACTTC
TRBV7-2	TRBJ2-1	.	15	.	CASSLGGLLDNEQFF	TGTGCCAGCAGCTTAGGCGGGCTATTAGACAATGAGCAGTTCTTC